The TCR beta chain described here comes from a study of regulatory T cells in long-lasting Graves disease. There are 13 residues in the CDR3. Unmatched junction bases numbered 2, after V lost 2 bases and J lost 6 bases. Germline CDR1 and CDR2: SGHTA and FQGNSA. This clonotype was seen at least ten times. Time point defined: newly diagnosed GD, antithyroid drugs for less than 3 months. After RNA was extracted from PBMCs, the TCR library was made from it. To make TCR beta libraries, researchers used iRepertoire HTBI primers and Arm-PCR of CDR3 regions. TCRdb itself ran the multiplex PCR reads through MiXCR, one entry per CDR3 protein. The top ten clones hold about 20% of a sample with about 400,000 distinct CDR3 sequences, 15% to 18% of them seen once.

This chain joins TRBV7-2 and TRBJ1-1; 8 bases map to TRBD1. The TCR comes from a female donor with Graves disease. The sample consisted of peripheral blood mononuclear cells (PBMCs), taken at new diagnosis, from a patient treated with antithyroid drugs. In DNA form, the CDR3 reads TGTGCCAGCAGCTTAACAGGGGGATCTGAAGCTTTCTTT. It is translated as CASSLTGGSEAFF.